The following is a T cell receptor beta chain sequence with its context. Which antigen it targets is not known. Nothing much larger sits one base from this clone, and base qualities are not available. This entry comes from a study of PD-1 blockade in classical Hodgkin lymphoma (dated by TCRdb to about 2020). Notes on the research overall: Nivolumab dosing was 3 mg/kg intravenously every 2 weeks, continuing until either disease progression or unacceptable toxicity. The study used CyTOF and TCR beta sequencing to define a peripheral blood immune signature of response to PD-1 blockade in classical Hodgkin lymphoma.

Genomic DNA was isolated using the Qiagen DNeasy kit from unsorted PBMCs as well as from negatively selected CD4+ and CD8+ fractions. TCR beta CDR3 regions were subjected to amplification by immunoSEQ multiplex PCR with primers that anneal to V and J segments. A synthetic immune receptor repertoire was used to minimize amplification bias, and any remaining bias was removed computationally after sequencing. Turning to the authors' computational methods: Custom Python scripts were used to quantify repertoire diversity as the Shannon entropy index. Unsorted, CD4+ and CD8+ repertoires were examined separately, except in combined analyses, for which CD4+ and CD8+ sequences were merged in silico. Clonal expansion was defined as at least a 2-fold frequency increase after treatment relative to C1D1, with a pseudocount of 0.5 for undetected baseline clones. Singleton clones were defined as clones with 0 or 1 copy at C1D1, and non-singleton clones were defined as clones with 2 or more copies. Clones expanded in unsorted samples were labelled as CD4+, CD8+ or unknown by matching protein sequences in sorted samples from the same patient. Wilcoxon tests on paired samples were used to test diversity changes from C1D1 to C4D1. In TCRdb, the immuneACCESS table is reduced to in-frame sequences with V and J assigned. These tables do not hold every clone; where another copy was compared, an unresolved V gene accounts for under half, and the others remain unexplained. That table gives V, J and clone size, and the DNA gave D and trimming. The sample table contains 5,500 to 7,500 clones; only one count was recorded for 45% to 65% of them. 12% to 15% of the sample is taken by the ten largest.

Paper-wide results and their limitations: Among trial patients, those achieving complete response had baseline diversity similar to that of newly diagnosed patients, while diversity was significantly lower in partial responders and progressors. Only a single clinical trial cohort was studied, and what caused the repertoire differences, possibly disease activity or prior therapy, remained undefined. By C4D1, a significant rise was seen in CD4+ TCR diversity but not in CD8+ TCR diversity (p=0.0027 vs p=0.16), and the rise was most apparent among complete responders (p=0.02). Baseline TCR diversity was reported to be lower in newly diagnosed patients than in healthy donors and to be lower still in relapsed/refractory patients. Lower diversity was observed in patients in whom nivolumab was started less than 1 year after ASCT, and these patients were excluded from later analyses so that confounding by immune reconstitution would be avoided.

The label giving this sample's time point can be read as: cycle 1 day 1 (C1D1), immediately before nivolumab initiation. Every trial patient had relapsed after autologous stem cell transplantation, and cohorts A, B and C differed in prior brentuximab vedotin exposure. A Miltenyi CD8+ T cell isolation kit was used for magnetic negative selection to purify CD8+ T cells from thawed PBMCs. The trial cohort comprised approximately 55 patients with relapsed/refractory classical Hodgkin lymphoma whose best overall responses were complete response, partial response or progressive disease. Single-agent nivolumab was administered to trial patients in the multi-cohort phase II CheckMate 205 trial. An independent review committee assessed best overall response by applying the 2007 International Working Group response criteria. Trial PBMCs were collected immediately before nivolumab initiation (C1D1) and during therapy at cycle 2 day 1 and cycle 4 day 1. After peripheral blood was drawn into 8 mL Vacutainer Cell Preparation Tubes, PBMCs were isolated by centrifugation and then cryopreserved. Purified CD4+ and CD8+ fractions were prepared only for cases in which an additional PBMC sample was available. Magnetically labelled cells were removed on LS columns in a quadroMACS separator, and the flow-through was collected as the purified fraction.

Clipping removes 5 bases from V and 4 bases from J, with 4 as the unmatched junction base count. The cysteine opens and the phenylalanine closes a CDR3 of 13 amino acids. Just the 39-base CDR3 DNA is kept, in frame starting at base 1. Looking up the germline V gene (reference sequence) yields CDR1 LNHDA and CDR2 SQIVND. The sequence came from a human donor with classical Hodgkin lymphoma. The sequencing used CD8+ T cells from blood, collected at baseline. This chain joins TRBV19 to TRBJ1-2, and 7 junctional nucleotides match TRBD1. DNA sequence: TGTGCCAGTAGTCTAAGGGACAGCTATGGCTACACCTTC. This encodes CASSLRDSYGYTF.